This T cell receptor beta chain was observed in a study of shared clonotypes between healthy human individuals. Study results and limitations: Larger estimated richness was generally recorded for naive subsets relative to memory subsets. Between a few donors, naive CD4 clonotypes were shared at a level of about 5%.

The sample holds one count of this clone. Its antigen is not identified. Trimming took 3 bases from V and 7 from J; bases not matched to a gene: 13. Looked up from germline, CDR1 is KGHSH and CDR2 is LQKENI. CDR3 length equals 17 residues. The deep-level immunoSEQ assay was used. Produced via immunoSEQ multiplex PCR; TCRdb's table is partial and in-frame only. The profile covers some 2,000,000 clones, with roughly 94% appearing a single time and 0.1% to 0.15% taken by the ten largest. The V and J genes are TRBV18 and TRBJ1-4, with 8 bases that match TRBD1. The clonotype was recovered from a man younger than 30 in good health. The sequencing input was naive CD4+ T cells sorted from blood. As to subset: CD45RA+ positively selected. The DNA of the CDR3 is TGTGCCAGCTCACCCCCCGGACAGGGCCAGCTAAGTGAAAAACTGTTTTTT. Its translation: CASSPPGQGQLSEKLFF.